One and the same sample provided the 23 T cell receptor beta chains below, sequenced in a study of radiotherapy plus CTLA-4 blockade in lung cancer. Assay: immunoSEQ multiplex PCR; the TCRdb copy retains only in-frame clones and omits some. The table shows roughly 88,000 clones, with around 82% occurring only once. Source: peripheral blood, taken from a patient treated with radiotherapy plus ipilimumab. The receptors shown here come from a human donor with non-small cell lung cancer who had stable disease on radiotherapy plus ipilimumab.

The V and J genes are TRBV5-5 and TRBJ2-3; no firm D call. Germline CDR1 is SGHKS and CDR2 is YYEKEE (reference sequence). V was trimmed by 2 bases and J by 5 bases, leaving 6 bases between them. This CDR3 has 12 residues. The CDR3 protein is CASSFERDTQYF. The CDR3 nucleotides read TGTGCCAGCAGCTTTGAAAGAGATACGCAGTATTTT.

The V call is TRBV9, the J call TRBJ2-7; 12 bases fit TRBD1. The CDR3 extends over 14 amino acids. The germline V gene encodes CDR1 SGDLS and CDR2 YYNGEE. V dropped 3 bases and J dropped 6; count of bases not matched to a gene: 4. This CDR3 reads CASSAGTGGSEQYF. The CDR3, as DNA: TGTGCCAGCAGCGCCGGGACAGGGGGCTCCGAGCAGTACTTC. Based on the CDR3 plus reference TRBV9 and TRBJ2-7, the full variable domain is DSGVTQTPKHLITATGQRVTLRCSPRSGDLSVYWYQQSLDQGLQFLIQYYNGEERAKGNILERFSAQQFPDLHSELNLSSLELGDSALYFCASSAGTGGSEQYFGPGTRLTVT.

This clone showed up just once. For the CDR3, the DNA is TGTGCCAGCAGCTTAGAGGGGCCCGGAAGGGGCGGTAACGACGGCTACACCTTC. Its protein is CASSLEGPGRGGNDGYTF. V gene TRBV7-9 combines with J gene TRBJ1-2; a possible D gene is TRBD1 (5 bases). V lost 1 base, J lost 8 bases, and 26 bases lay in between. The CDR3 loop spans 18 amino acids. CDR1 SEHNR and CDR2 FQNEAQ come from the germline V gene (reference sequence). Using reference TRBV7-9 and TRBJ1-2 for the parts outside the CDR3, the full variable domain is DTGVSQNPRHKITKRGQNVTFRCDPISEHNRLYWYRQTLGQGPEFLTYFQNEAQLEKSRLLSDRFSAERPKGSFSTLEIQRTEQGDSAMYLCASSLEGPGRGGNDGYTFGSGTRLTVV.

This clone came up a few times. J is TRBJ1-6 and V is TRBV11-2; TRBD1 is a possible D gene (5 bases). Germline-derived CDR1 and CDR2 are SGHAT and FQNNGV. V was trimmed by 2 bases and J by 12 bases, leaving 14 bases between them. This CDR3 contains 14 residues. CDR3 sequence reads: CASSLQTGVGPLHF. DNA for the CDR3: TGTGCCAGCAGCTTACAAACAGGAGTGGGACCCCTCCACTTT.

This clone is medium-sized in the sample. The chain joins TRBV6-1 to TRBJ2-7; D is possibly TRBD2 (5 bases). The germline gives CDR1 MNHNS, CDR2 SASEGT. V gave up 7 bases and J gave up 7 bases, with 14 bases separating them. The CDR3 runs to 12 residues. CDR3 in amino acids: CASTGRRGEQYF. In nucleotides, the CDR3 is TGTGCCAGCACTGGAAGACGGGGAGAGCAGTACTTC.

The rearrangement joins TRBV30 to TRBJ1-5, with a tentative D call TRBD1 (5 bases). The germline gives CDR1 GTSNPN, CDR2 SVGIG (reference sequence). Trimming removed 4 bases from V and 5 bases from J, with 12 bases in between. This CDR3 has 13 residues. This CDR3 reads CAWNGRGDQPQHF. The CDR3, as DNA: TGTGCCTGGAACGGCCGGGGGGATCAGCCCCAGCATTTT.

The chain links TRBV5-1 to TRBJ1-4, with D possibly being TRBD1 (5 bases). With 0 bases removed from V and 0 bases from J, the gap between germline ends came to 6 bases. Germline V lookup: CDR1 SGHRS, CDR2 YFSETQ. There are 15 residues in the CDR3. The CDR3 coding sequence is TGCGCCAGCAGCTTGGGGACAACAACTAATGAAAAACTGTTTTTT. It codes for CASSLGTTTNEKLFF. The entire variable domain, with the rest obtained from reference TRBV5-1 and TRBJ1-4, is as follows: KAGVTQTPRYLIKTRGQQVTLSCSPISGHRSVSWYQQTPGQGLQFLFEYFSETQRNKGNFPGRFSGRQFSNSRSEMNVSTLELGDSALYLCASSLGTTTNEKLFFGSGTQLSVL.

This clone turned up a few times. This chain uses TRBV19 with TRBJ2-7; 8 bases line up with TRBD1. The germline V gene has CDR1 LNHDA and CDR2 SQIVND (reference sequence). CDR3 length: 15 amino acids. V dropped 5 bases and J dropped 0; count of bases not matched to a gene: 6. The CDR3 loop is CASSQGAGTSYEQYF. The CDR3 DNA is TGTGCCAGTAGTCAGGGGGCGGGAACCTCCTACGAGCAGTACTTC.

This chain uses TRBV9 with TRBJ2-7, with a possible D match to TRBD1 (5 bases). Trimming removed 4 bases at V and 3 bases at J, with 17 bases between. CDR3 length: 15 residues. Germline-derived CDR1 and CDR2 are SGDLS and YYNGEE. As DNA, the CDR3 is TGTGCCAGCAGCCCAGACAGTTTTGGGTACTACGAGCAGTACTTC. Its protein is CASSPDSFGYYEQYF.

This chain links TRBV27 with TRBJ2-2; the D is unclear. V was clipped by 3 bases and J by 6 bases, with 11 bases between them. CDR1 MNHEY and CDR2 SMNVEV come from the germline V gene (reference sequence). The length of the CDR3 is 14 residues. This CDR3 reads CASSFGGFSGELFF. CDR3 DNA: TGTGCCAGCAGTTTTGGTGGTTTTTCCGGGGAGCTGTTTTTT.

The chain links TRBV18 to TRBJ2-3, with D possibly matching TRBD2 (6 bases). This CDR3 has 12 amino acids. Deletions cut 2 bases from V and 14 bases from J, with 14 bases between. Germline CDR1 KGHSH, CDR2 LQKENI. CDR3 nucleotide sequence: TGTGCCAGCTCACCAAGGGACTCCGAGGCGTATTTT. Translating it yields CASSPRDSEAYF. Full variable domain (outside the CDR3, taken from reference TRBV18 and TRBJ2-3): NAGVMQNPRHLVRRRGQEARLRCSPMKGHSHVYWYRQLPEEGLKFMVYLQKENIIDESGMPKERFSAEFPKEGPSILRIQQVVRGDSAAYFCASSPRDSEAYFGPGTRLTVL.

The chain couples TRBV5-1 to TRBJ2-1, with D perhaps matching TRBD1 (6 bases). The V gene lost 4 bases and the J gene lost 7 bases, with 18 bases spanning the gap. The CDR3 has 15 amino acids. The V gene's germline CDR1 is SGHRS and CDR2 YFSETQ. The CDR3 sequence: CASSPTPTGGNEQFF. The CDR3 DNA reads TGCGCCAGCAGCCCAACCCCGACAGGTGGGAATGAGCAGTTCTTC.

CDR3 nucleotide sequence: TGCGCCAGCAGCTTGAGGACAGGGGAGGGCGAGCAGTACTTC. Protein sequence: CASSLRTGEGEQYF. The chain employs TRBV5-1 and TRBJ2-7; 9 bases are a match to TRBD1. The germline gives CDR1 SGHRS, CDR2 YFSETQ. The CDR3 spans 14 residues. V lost 1 base and J lost 6; bases outside the gene matches: 5.

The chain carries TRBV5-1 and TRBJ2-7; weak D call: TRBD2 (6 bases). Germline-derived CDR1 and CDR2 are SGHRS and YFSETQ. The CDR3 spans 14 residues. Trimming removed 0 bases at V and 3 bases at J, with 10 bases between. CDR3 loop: CASSLGRLGYEQYF. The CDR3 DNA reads TGCGCCAGCAGCTTGGGGCGACTAGGCTACGAGCAGTACTTC.

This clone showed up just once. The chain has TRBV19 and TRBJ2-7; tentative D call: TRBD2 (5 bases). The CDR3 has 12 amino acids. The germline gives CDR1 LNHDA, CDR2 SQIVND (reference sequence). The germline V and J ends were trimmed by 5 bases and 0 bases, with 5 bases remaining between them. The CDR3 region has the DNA TGTGCCAGTAGTGACTACTCCTACGAGCAGTACTTC. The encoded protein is CASSDYSYEQYF.

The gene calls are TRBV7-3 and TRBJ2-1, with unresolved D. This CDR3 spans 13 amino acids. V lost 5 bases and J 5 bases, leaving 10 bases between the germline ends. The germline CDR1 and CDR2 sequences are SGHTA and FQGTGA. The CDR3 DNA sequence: TGTGCCAGCAGCCCCCCACCGAACAATGAGCAGTTCTTC. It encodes CASSPPPNNEQFF.

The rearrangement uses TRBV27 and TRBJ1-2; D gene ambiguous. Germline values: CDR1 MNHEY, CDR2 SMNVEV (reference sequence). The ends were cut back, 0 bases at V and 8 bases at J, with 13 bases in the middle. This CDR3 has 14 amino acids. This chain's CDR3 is CASSLSTLSRGYTF. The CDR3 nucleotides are TGTGCCAGCAGTTTATCCACACTTTCAAGGGGCTACACCTTC.

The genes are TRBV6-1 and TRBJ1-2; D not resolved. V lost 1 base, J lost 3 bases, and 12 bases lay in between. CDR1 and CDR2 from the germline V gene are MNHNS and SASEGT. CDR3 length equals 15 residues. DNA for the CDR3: TGTGCCAGCAGTGAAGGGCAGGCCCACTACTATGGCTACACCTTC. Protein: CASSEGQAHYYGYTF.

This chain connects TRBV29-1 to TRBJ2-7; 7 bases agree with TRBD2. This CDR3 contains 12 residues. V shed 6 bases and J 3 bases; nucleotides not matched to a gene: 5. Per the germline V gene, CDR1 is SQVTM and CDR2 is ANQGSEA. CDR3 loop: CSVGDYIYEQYF. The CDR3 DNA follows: TGCAGCGTGGGGGACTATATCTACGAGCAGTACTTC.

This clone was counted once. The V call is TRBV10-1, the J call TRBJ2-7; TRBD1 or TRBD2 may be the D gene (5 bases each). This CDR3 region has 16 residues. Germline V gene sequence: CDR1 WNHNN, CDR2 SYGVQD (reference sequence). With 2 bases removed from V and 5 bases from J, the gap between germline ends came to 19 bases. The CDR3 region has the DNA TGCGCCAGCAGTGAGCCGGGACGGACCCGGAGGAACGAGCAGTACTTC. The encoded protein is CASSEPGRTRRNEQYF.

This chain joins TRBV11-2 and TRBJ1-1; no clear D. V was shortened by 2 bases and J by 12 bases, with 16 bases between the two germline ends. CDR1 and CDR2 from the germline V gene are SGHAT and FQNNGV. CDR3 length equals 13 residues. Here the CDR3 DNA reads TGTGCCAGCAGCTTAAATCTCGAGGCGGGGTCTTTCTTT. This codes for CASSLNLEAGSFF.

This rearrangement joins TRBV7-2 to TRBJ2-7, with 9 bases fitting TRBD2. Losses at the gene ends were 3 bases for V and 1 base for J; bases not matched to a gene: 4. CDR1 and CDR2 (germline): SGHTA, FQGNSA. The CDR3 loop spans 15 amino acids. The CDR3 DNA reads TGTGCCAGCAGCTTCGGACTAGCGCAATCCTACGAGCAGTACTTC. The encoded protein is CASSFGLAQSYEQYF.

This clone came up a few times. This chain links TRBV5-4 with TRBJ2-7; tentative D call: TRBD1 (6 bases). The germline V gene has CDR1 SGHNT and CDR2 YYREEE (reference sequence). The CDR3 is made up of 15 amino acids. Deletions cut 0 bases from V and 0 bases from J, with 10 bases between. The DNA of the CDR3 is TGTGCCAGCAGCTTGGGGGGGCTTAGCTCCTACGAGCAGTACTTC. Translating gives CASSLGGLSSYEQYF. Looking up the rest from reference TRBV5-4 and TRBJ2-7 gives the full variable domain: ETGVTQSPTHLIKTRGQQVTLRCSSQSGHNTVSWYQQALGQGPQFIFQYYREEENGRGNFPPRFSGLQFPNYSSELNVNALELDDSALYLCASSLGGLSSYEQYFGPGTRLTVT.